These 24 T cell receptor beta chains were all obtained from the same sample, sequenced in a study of identical twins. MiXCR, run by TCRdb on the 5' RACE reads, gives a single entry per CDR3 protein. The sample holds more than 650,000 distinct CDR3 sequences; 5.5% to 7.5% are singletons and the top ten take roughly 2%. The sequenced sample was naive T cells sorted from blood. The receptors were gathered from a young man in good health.

This clonotype was counted many times. The genes are TRBV5-1 and TRBJ2-3, with 9 bases aligning to TRBD1. Trimming at V came to 3 bases and at J to 7 bases, leaving 12 bases not matched to a gene. Per the germline V gene, CDR1 is SGHRS and CDR2 is YFSETQ. The CDR3 contains 16 residues. The chain's CDR3 is CASSYLNPGTGNTQYF. The CDR3 region has the DNA TGCGCCAGCAGCTACCTAAACCCCGGGACAGGGAATACGCAGTATTTT.

This clonotype was observed many times. The chain has TRBV28 and TRBJ2-5; the D call may be TRBD1 or TRBD2 (5 bases each). The CDR3 has 13 amino acids. V lost 3 bases, J lost 6 bases, and 11 bases lay in between. Per germline, CDR1 MDHEN and CDR2 SYDVKM. In DNA, the CDR3 is TGTGCCAGCAGTTTCACGGGGACGCAGACCCAGTACTTC. Translated, it gives CASSFTGTQTQYF. Looking up the rest from reference TRBV28 and TRBJ2-5 gives the full variable domain: DVKVTQSSRYLVKRTGEKVFLECVQDMDHENMFWYRQDPGLGLRLIYFSYDVKMKEKGDIPEGYSVSREKKERFSLILESASTNQTSMYLCASSFTGTQTQYFGPGTRLLVL.

This clonotype was seen a handful of times. This chain joins TRBV11-2 and TRBJ1-5; possible D gene TRBD1, 5 bases. V was pared by 0 bases and J by 1 base, with 16 bases between. The CDR3 is 18 residues long. Germline loops: CDR1 SGHAT, CDR2 FQNNGV. The CDR3: CASSLEGVRGRSNQPQHF. CDR3 nucleotide sequence: TGTGCCAGCAGCTTAGAGGGGGTGCGGGGGAGAAGCAATCAGCCCCAGCATTTT.

This clonotype showed up just a few times. This chain links TRBV21-1 with TRBJ2-2; TRBD1 is taken as the D call from the table, unchecked against the DNA. TRBV21-1 is given as a pseudogene. The CDR3 has 17 amino acids. The CDR3 sequence is CASSKGCTRENTGELFF. The DNA for the CDR3 is TGTGCCAGCAGCAAAGGTTGTACCAGGGAGAACACCGGGGAGCTGTTTTTT.

This clonotype turned up a few times. The chain is built from TRBV6-5 and TRBJ1-1; D gene unclear. V gave up 4 bases and J gave up 8 bases, with 23 bases separating them. The CDR3 spans 16 residues. Germline V gene lookup returns CDR1 MNHEY and CDR2 SVGAGI. DNA of the CDR3: TGTGCCAGCAGTTTCACTACGGTGGACGGAAGAGGAGAAGCTTTCTTT. Translation: CASSFTTVDGRGEAFF.

This clonotype showed up many times. The chain employs TRBV12-3 or TRBV12-4 and TRBJ2-1; 8 bases map to TRBD2. V dropped 3 bases and J dropped 8; count of bases not matched to a gene: 3. CDR3 length equals 13 residues. The CDR3 DNA sequence: TGTGCCAGCAGTTTGGGACTAGTTTATGAGCAGTTCTTC. This translates into CASSLGLVYEQFF.

This clonotype was picked up many times. The V call is TRBV28, the J call TRBJ1-5; TRBD1 might be the D (5 bases). Germline V CDR1 and CDR2: MDHEN, SYDVKM. The CDR3 sequence is 13 residues long. Trimming cost V 6 bases and J 3 bases, with 9 bases left between them. Here the CDR3 reads CASRDKDNQPQHF. The CDR3 DNA follows: TGTGCCAGCAGGGACAAAGACAATCAGCCCCAGCATTTT.

The sample holds many counts of this clonotype. The J gene is TRBJ2-1, the V gene TRBV10-3, with 14 bases aligning to TRBD2. Germline values: CDR1 ENHRY, CDR2 SYGVKD. V lost 6 bases and J lost 10; bases outside the gene matches: 5. This CDR3 region has 14 residues. The CDR3 DNA follows: TGTGCCATCAGGCCGGGACTAGCGGGGGAAGAGCAGTTCTTC. Its translation is CAIRPGLAGEEQFF.

The J gene is TRBJ2-3, the V gene TRBV7-8; 11 bases fit TRBD2. The CDR3 runs 14 residues. J gave up 7 bases and V 6 bases, and 6 bases lay outside the gene matches. CDR1 SGHVS and CDR2 FQNEAQ come from the germline V gene. Written as DNA, the CDR3 is TGTGCCAGCAGTGCCGGGACTAGCGGTAATACGCAGTATTTT. This gives the protein CASSAGTSGNTQYF.

This chain links TRBV12-3 or TRBV12-4 with TRBJ2-6; possible D gene TRBD2, 6 bases. V was pared by 6 bases and J by 1 base, with 22 bases between. The CDR3 loop spans 19 amino acids. DNA of the CDR3: TGTGCCAGCAGCCCATCCCCGGCTAGCGCGCCGTCTGGGGCCAACGTCCTGACTTTC. Protein product: CASSPSPASAPSGANVLTF.

This clonotype was recorded at least ten times. This chain uses TRBV28 with TRBJ2-1; D may be TRBD1 (6 bases). V shed 4 bases and J shed 15 bases, with 19 bases lying between them. Germline assignment: CDR1 MDHEN and CDR2 SYDVKM. CDR3 length: 13 residues. The CDR3 DNA sequence: TGTGCCAGCAGTTCCACAGGGATCGGGACCGGGTTCTTC. Protein: CASSSTGIGTGFF.

The chain joins TRBV29-1 to TRBJ1-2; 8 bases are shared with TRBD1. V trimming: 2 bases; J trimming: 7 bases; junction bases outside the gene matches: 9. Looked up from germline, CDR1 is SQVTM and CDR2 is ANQGSEA. This CDR3 spans 14 amino acids. CDR3 sequence (DNA): TGCAGCGTTGAACGCGGCAGGGGGCGAGGTGGCTACACCTTC. Its protein product is CSVERGRGRGGYTF. Together with reference TRBV29-1 and TRBJ1-2, the CDR3 gives the full variable domain: SAVISQKPSRDICQRGTSLTIQCQVDSQVTMMFWYRQQPGQSLTLIATANQGSEATYESGFVIDKFPISRPNLTFSTLTVSNMSPEDSSIYLCSVERGRGRGGYTFGSGTRLTVV.

This clonotype was seen a handful of times. The gene calls are TRBV6-5 and TRBJ2-1; D not certain. Looked up from germline, CDR1 is MNHEY and CDR2 is SVGAGI. V gave up 4 bases and J gave up 9 bases, with 16 bases separating them. The CDR3 extends over 14 amino acids. The CDR3 nucleotides read TGTGCCAGCAGTTCAATCCGGGCTACCCCTGAGCAGTTCTTC. It translates to CASSSIRATPEQFF.

This clonotype was seen many times. The chain recombines TRBV5-1 with TRBJ2-1; D not certain. Germline CDR1 SGHRS, CDR2 YFSETQ. V dropped 2 bases and J dropped 0 bases, with 6 bases sitting between them. This CDR3 is 14 amino acids long. CDR3 residues: CASSFVSSYNEQFF. The CDR3 DNA is TGCGCCAGCAGCTTCGTTAGCTCCTACAATGAGCAGTTCTTC.

At least ten counts were recorded for this clonotype. The V call is TRBV5-5, the J call TRBJ2-1; no definite D call. The CDR3 loop spans 17 amino acids. CDR1 and CDR2 from the germline V gene are SGHKS and YYEKEE (reference sequence). V dropped 0 bases and J dropped 0 bases, with 13 bases sitting between them. CDR3 nucleotide sequence: TGTGCCAGCAGCTTGGGTTCGGCGGCTAGCTCCTACAATGAGCAGTTCTTC. This codes for CASSLGSAASSYNEQFF.

The rearrangement joins TRBV7-2 to TRBJ2-6, with D perhaps matching TRBD2 (6 bases). There are 16 residues in the CDR3. Trimming stripped 3 bases from V and 0 bases from J, with 9 bases between. Germline loops: CDR1 SGHTA, CDR2 FQGNSA. The CDR3 sequence: CASSLEGVSGANVLTF. The CDR3 DNA is TGTGCCAGCAGCTTGGAGGGAGTCTCTGGGGCCAACGTCCTGACTTTC.

Comment on this clonotype: A much larger clone lies one base from this, so it may be a read error. V is TRBV20-1 and J is TRBJ2-3; D unclear. From germline, CDR1 is DFQATT and CDR2 SNEGSKA (reference sequence). With 5 bases removed from V and 4 bases from J, the gap between germline ends came to 16 bases. The CDR3 is 14 residues long. CDR3 nucleotides: TGCAGTGCTCCACGTAGGACGTATCCAGATACGCAGTATTTT. It encodes CSAPRRTYPDTQYF.

In this sample, this clonotype turned up many times. The V call is TRBV20-1, the J call TRBJ2-1; perhaps TRBD2 as D (5 bases). The germline CDR1 and CDR2 sequences are DFQATT and SNEGSKA (reference sequence). The V end lost 8 bases, the J end lost 7 bases, and 12 bases lay between the germline ends. CDR3 length equals 11 residues. CDR3 region: CSFRSGNEQFF. The CDR3 DNA is TGCAGTTTTAGATCGGGGAATGAGCAGTTCTTC.

This clonotype has a handful of counts. The chain employs TRBV3-1 and TRBJ1-4; perhaps TRBD1 as D (5 bases). Germline CDR1 is LGHDT and CDR2 is YNNKEL (reference sequence). V was shortened by 4 bases and J by 2 bases, with 17 bases between the two germline ends. CDR3 size: 17 residues. The CDR3 nucleotides read TGTGCCAGCAGCCTACCCGACGAGGGGAGGACTAATGAAAAACTGTTTTTT. This gives the protein CASSLPDEGRTNEKLFF.

This clonotype was recorded many times. At one end the junction does not follow the germline gene, possibly because of a read error. This chain links TRBV6-5 with TRBJ1-2; D unresolved. Germline-derived CDR1 and CDR2 are MNHEY and SVGAGI. The CDR3 is made up of 12 amino acids. The CDR3 DNA follows: TGTGCCAGCAGTCCCCGGACCTATGACTACACCTTC. Amino acids: CASSPRTYDYTF.

This clonotype has a count of ten or more. The J gene is TRBJ2-1, the V gene TRBV7-2, with TRBD2 identical over 11 bases. The germline CDR1 and CDR2 sequences are SGHTA and FQGNSA. V shed 5 bases, J shed 5 bases, and the junction held 8 bases outside the gene matches. The CDR3 is 16 amino acids. CDR3 amino acids: CASSGLLAGDNNEQFF. In DNA form, the CDR3 reads TGTGCCAGCAGCGGGTTACTAGCGGGAGACAACAATGAGCAGTTCTTC.

Many counts were recorded for this clonotype. This chain connects TRBV20-1 to TRBJ2-7, with D maybe TRBD2 (5 bases). Germline CDR1 is DFQATT and CDR2 is SNEGSKA (reference sequence). Trimming pared 8 bases from V and 2 bases from J, leaving 19 bases between. This CDR3 comprises 14 residues. The CDR3: CSRGGPQAAYEQYV. CDR3 nucleotides: TGCAGTAGAGGCGGGCCCCAAGCGGCCTACGAGCAGTACGTC.

This clonotype came up many times. The gene calls are TRBV12-3 or TRBV12-4 and TRBJ1-1; D gene ambiguous. This CDR3 is built from 12 residues. Trimming left V 6 bases short and J 10 bases short, with 15 bases between. The CDR3 DNA reads as TGTGCCAGCAGCACAAATCGGGTCCCAGCTTTCTTT. Encoded protein: CASSTNRVPAFF.

This clonotype appeared a few times. V usage is TRBV6-5 and J usage is TRBJ2-5, with 10 nucleotides matching TRBD2. Germline V gene data show CDR1 as MNHEY and CDR2 as SVGAGI. This CDR3 has 12 residues. The J segment lost 5 bases and the V segment lost 6 bases, leaving 0 bases of the junction unmatched. The CDR3 protein is CASRGLAETQYF. The CDR3 DNA reads TGTGCCAGCAGGGGACTAGCGGAGACCCAGTACTTC.